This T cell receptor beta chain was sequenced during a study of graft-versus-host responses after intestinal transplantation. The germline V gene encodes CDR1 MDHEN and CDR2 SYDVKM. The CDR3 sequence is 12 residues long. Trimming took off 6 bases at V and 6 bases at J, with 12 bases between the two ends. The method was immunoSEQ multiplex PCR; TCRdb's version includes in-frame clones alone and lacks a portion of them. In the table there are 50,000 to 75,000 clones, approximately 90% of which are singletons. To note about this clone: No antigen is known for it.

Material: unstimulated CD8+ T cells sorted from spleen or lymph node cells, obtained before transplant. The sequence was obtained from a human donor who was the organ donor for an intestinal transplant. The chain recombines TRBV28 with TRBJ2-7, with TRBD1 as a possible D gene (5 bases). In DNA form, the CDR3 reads TGTGCCAGCAGCTCTGCAGGGTCCGAGCAGTACTTC. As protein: CASSSAGSEQYF.